This TCR beta chain stems from a study of blood T cells in healthy people across ages. Overall study results and limits: In long-lived donors, naive CD4+ cell counts and diversity exceeded those of aged donors.

Of note for this clonotype: Its target is unknown.

Germline V CDR1 and CDR2: DFQATT, SNEGSKA (reference sequence). The CDR3 length is 13 residues. Trimming removed 3 bases from V and 4 bases from J, with 12 bases in between. For the second PCR, which ran for about 7 to 11 cycles, a sample-barcoded 5' primer and a J-beta primer mix were used. Each CDR3 protein gets one entry after TCRdb re-called the 5' RACE reads with MiXCR. Here the sample spans almost 800,000 distinct CDR3 sequences, roughly 64% being singletons. Sequencing was performed on blood. This clonotype was obtained from a man aged 25-40 years in good health. The chain joins TRBV20-1 to TRBJ2-5; TRBD1 is a possible D gene (6 bases). As DNA, the CDR3 is TGCAGTGCTAGCTCAGGGGCCCCAGAGACCCAGTACTTC. This encodes CSASSGAPETQYF.